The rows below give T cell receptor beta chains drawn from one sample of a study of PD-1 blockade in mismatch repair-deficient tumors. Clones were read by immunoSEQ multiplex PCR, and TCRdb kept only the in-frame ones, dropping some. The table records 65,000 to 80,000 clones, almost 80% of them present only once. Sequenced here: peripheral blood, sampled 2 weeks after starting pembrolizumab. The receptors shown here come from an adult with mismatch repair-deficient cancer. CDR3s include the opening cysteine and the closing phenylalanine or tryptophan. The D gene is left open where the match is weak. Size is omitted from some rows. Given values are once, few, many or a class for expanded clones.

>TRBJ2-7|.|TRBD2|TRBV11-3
TGTGCCAGCAGCTTAGGGGGTAGCGGGTCCGGGGACGAGCAGTACTTC
CASSLGGSGSGDEQYF
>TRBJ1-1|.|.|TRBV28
TGTGCCAGCCTTGACAGGAAGAACACTGAAGCTTTCTTT
CASLDRKNTEAFF
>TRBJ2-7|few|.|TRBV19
TGTGCCAGTAGTATATCGGCGGGTCAAGGCTACGAGCAGTACTTC
CASSISAGQGYEQYF
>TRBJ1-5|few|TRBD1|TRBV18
TGTGCCAGCTCACTCGACAGGGGCCCCGAGGAGCCCCAGCATTTT
CASSLDRGPEEPQHF
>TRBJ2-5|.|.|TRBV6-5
TGTGCCAGCAGTTACTCGAAAGGGGCGAGGCAGACCCAGTACTTC
CASSYSKGARQTQYF
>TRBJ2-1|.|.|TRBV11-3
TGTGCCAGCAGCTTACTCCTGGGTAATGAGCAGTTCTTC
CASSLLLGNEQFF
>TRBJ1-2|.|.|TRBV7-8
TGTGCCAGCAGCTTAGAAGAGCCCCCGACTTTTTATGGCTACACCTTC
CASSLEEPPTFYGYTF
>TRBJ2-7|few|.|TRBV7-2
TGTGCCAGCAGCTTAAGGGAAGGACATGAGCAGTACTTC
CASSLREGHEQYF
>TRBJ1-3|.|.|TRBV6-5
TGTGCCAGCAGTTACCAGAGATCTGGAAACACCATATATTTT
CASSYQRSGNTIYF
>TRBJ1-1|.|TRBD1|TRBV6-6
TGTGCCAGCAGTTACAAGGGACAGGGGAACACTGAAGCTTTCTTT
CASSYKGQGNTEAFF
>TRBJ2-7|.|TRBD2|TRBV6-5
TGTGCCAGCAGTAAGCGGGAACCAGTCCCCTACGAGCAGTACTTC
CASSKREPVPYEQYF
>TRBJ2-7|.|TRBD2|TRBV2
TGTGCCAGCAGTGTGGGAGGGCCCTACGAGCAGTACTTC
CASSVGGPYEQYF
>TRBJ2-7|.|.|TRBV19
TGTGCCAGTAGTATAATCGTCCACTACGAGCAGTACTTC
CASSIIVHYEQYF
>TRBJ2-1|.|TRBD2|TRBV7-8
TGTGCCAGCAGCCCCGACAGGGTCCTAACGACTAGCGGGAGTGGCGATGAGCAGTTCTTC
CASSPDRVLTTSGSGDEQFF
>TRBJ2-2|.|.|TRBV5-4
TGTGCCAGCAGCTTGAAAACGGTCGTCGGGGAGCTGTTTTTT
CASSLKTVVGELFF
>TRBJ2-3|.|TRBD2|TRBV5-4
TGTGCCAGCAGCTCCAGCGGGAGGGCCCCATATACGCAGTATTTT
CASSSSGRAPYTQYF
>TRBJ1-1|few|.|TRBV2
TGTGCCAGCAGTGAAAGGGGGGAGTTGGCTGAAGCTTTCTTT
CASSERGELAEAFF
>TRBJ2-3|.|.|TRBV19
TGTGCCAGTAGTGTTCTTGGTACGCAGTATTTT
CASSVLGTQYF
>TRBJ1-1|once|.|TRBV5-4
TGTGCCAGCTTATCAGGGAAGAACACTGAAGCTTTCTTT
CASLSGKNTEAFF
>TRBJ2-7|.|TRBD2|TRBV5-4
TGTGCCAGCAGCGCCCCCGGGGGGACTAGAGAAGAGCAGTACTTC
CASSAPGGTREEQYF
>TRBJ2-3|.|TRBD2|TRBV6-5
TGTGCCAGCAGCCCGGGACTAGCAACAGATACGCAGTATTTT
CASSPGLATDTQYF
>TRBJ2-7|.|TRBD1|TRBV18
TGTGCCAGCTCACCCCCGGAGACAGGGCAGTACGAGCAGTACTTC
CASSPPETGQYEQYF
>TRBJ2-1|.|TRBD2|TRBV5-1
TGCGCCAGCAGCTTGGAGAGCGGGAGAGCTGCTGAGCAGTTCTTC
CASSLESGRAAEQFF
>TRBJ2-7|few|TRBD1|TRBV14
TGTGCCAGCAGCCCAGGACAGGGATATACGAAGCAGTACTTC
CASSPGQGYTKQYF
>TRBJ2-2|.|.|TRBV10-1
TGCGCCAGCAGTGTAGGGCGTCCCGGGGAGCTGTTTTTT
CASSVGRPGELFF
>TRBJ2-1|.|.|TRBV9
TGTGCCAGCAGCGTAAGCGAGGTCAATGAGCAGTTCTTC
CASSVSEVNEQFF
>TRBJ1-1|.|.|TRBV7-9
TGTGCCAGCAGCTTCCAGCGAGGCGGGACCCCGAACACTGAAGCTTTCTTT
CASSFQRGGTPNTEAFF
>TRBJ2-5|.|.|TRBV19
TGTGCCAGTAGTCTACGAATAGCGGAGACCCAGTACTTC
CASSLRIAETQYF
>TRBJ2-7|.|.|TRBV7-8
TGTGCCAGCAGCTTAGTGTCGCCCGCTTACGAGCAGTACTTC
CASSLVSPAYEQYF
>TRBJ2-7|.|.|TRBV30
TGTGCCTGGAGTGTACGGGGCGGATCCTACGAGCAGTACTTC
CAWSVRGGSYEQYF
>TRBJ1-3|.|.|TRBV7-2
TGTGCCAGCAGCACCCACGGGGGGAGCTCTGGAAACACCATATATTTT
CASSTHGGSSGNTIYF
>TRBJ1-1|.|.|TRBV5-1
TGCGCCAGCAGCTTGGATAACAGCATGAACACTGAAGCTTTCTTT
CASSLDNSMNTEAFF
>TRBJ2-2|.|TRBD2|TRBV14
TGTGCCAGCAGCCACCTAAGCGGGAGGGTCACCGGGGAGCTGTTTTTT
CASSHLSGRVTGELFF
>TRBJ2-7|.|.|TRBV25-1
TGTGCCAGCAGTGACCGGGGACATTCCTACGAGCAGTACTTC
CASSDRGHSYEQYF
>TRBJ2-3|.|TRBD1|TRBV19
TGTGCCAGTAGTATCGGGGACAGGGGCACAGATACGCAGTATTTT
CASSIGDRGTDTQYF
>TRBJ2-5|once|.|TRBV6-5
TGTGCCAGCAGCGGGTACCAAGAGACCCAGTACTTC
CASSGYQETQYF
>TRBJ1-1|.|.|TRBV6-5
TGTGCCAGCAGTTCATACAACGGAGTGGGAGACGCTGAAGCTTTCTTT
CASSSYNGVGDAEAFF
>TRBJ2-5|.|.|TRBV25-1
TGTGCCAGCAGTGAATTTGGCAGGGATTCCAAAGAGACCCAGTACTTC
CASSEFGRDSKETQYF
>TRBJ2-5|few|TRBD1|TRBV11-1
TGTGCCAGCAGCTTAGGACAGGGGTATGAGACCCAGTACTTC
CASSLGQGYETQYF
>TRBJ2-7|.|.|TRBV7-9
TGTGCCAGCAGCCGAGACCGCGGAGAGCAGTACTTC
CASSRDRGEQYF
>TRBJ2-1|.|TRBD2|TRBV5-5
TGTGCCAGCAGCGCGAGCGGGAGAGATCACAATGAGCAGTTCTTC
CASSASGRDHNEQFF
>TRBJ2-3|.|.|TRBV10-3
TGTGCCATCAGTGAGTCTGTTGCCCAAGATACGCAGTATTTT
CAISESVAQDTQYF
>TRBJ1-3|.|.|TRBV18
TGTGCCAGCTCGGCTAAGGGGGACACCATATATTTT
CASSAKGDTIYF
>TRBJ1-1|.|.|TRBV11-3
TGTGCCAGCAGCTTAGAATTGAACACTGAAGCTTTCTTT
CASSLELNTEAFF
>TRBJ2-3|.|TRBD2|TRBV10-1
TGCGCCAGCAGCCAGGGACTAGCGGATACGCAGTATTTT
CASSQGLADTQYF
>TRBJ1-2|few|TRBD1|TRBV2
TGTGCCAGCGAGGGACAGGGTGGAGACTATGGCTACACCTTC
CASEGQGGDYGYTF
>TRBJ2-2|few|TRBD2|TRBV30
TGTGCCTGGAAATTAGCGGGCCACACCGGGGAGCTGTTTTTT
CAWKLAGHTGELFF
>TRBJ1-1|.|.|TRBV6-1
TGTGCCAGCAGTGAAGCAGAACGGGACCATCGAGCTTTCTTT
CASSEAERDHRAFF
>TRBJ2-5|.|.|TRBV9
TGTGCCAGCACGGGGACGCTGGATTCCCAAGAGACCCAGTACTTC
CASTGTLDSQETQYF
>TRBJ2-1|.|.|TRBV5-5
TGTGCCAGCAGCTTATCCCCGTCGGGGGATGAGCAGTTCTTC
CASSLSPSGDEQFF
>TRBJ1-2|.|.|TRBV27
TGTGCCAGCAGTTTAAAAGTCAGGCACTATGGCTACACCTTC
CASSLKVRHYGYTF
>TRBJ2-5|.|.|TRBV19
TGTGCCACCTCATTGAGGGGGAGAGAGACCCAGTACTTC
CATSLRGRETQYF